This passage covers 8 T cell receptor beta chains from one sample sequenced in a study of shared clonotypes between healthy human individuals. Using immunoSEQ multiplex PCR, the repertoire was profiled, and TCRdb retains in-frame clones only, with some absent. In the table there are about 2 million clones, approximately 94% of which are singletons. Positively selected for CCR7, the CD45RO-negative cells used as naive CD8 cells excluded terminally differentiated effector memory CD45RA+ cells. Sequencing was carried out using naive CD8+ T cells sorted from blood. The receptors stem from a man between 18 and 29 years old in good health.

J is TRBJ2-5 and V is TRBV9; TRBD1 might be the D (6 bases). V was cut by 2 bases and J by 4 bases, with 12 bases left in between. CDR1 SGDLS and CDR2 YYNGEE come from the germline V gene. This CDR3 has 14 amino acids. CDR3 amino acids: CASSVGQLGETQYF. The CDR3 nucleotides are TGTGCCAGCAGCGTCGGACAGCTCGGAGAGACCCAGTACTTC.

This chain uses TRBV6-5 with TRBJ2-7; 7 nucleotides line up with TRBD1. In germline, CDR1 is MNHEY, CDR2 SVGAGI. CDR3 length equals 15 residues. V shed 4 bases, J shed 4 bases, and the junction held 10 bases outside the gene matches. CDR3 coding DNA: TGTGCCAGCAGTTCTTGGCGACCAGGGGGATACGAGCAGTACTTC. Its protein is CASSSWRPGGYEQYF.

The chain employs TRBV27 and TRBJ2-7, with a tentative D call TRBD2 (6 bases). The germline V gene encodes CDR1 MNHEY and CDR2 SMNVEV (reference sequence). The V end was cut by 5 bases, the J end by 4 bases, with 18 bases between. The CDR3 sequence is 15 residues long. CDR3 sequence: CASSPRWGEIYEQYF. As DNA, the CDR3 is TGTGCCAGCAGTCCCCGTTGGGGGGAAATATACGAGCAGTACTTC.

The V call is TRBV10-2, the J call TRBJ2-1; 12 bases agree with TRBD1. V gave up 4 bases and J gave up 8 bases; unmatched junction bases: 6. The CDR3 is 15 residues long. Per germline, CDR1 WSHSY and CDR2 SAAADI. The CDR3 region is CASSAGTGGLDEQFF. CDR3 bases: TGCGCCAGCAGTGCCGGGACAGGGGGCCTTGATGAGCAGTTCTTC.

The chain carries TRBV28 and TRBJ2-7, with D possibly matching TRBD2 (6 bases). Germline assignment: CDR1 MDHEN and CDR2 SYDVKM. V dropped 3 bases and J dropped 9 bases, with 21 bases sitting between them. The CDR3 consists of 15 residues. The CDR3 region is CASSFESRLGSVQYF. The CDR3, as DNA: TGTGCCAGCAGTTTTGAGAGCCGACTAGGGTCTGTGCAGTACTTC.

A remark on this clone: Different DNA sequences within this sample yield the same CDR3. The chain uses TRBV7-9 and TRBJ2-1, with 7 bases identical to TRBD2. This CDR3 comprises 12 residues. The germline V gene encodes CDR1 SEHNR and CDR2 FQNEAQ (reference sequence). Trimming removed 5 bases from V and 7 bases from J; junction bases left unmatched: 2. DNA of the CDR3: TGTGCCAGCAGCCGAGCGGGGAATGAGCAGTTCTTC. Translating gives CASSRAGNEQFF.

The CDR3 DNA is TGCAGCGTTGAAGGGACATCGGGTAATGAGCAGTTCTTC. Translated: CSVEGTSGNEQFF. The chain uses TRBV29-1 and TRBJ2-1; D is possibly TRBD1 (5 bases). Trimming took off 1 base at V and 7 bases at J, with 11 bases between the two ends. Germline CDR1 and CDR2: SQVTM and ANQGSEA. This CDR3 is built from 13 residues.

The chain is built from TRBV6-5 and TRBJ2-5; 8 nucleotides line up with TRBD2. Trimming removed 11 bases from V and 2 bases from J; junction bases left unmatched: 13. The CDR3 runs to 15 residues. Germline V CDR1 and CDR2: MNHEY, SVGAGI. The CDR3 region has the DNA TGTGCCGCGGGCAGGCTAGCGGGTATGCAAGAGACCCAGTACTTC. Translating it yields CAAGRLAGMQETQYF.